One sample yielded the 7 T cell receptor beta chains listed below, sequenced in a study of blood T cell repertoires in COVID-19. Clones were read by immunoSEQ multiplex PCR, and TCRdb kept only the in-frame ones, dropping some. The profile shows approximately 47,000 clones, roughly 83% of them singletons. The specimen was peripheral blood. These receptors were taken from a woman aged 55 to 70 with acute or convalescent COVID-19.

This chain connects TRBV3-1 (or the pseudogene TRBV3-2) to TRBJ2-2; TRBD2 matches 11 bases. The length of the CDR3 is 16 residues. CDR1 is LGHDT and CDR2 is YNNKEL in the germline V gene (reference sequence). The V and J ends lost 4 bases and 1 base, in that order; junction bases with no gene match: 2. CDR3 amino acids: CASSLTSGRNTGELFF. CDR3 bases: TGTGCCAGCAGCCTTACTAGCGGGAGGAACACCGGGGAGCTGTTTTTT.

The gene calls are TRBV7-2 and TRBJ2-5, with TRBD2 as a possible D gene (6 bases). Germline lookup yields CDR1 SGHTA and CDR2 FQGNSA. The CDR3 length is 14 residues. V gave up 5 bases and J gave up 2 bases, with 12 bases separating them. The CDR3 sequence is CASSARDLQETQYF. In DNA, the CDR3 is TGTGCCAGCAGCGCACGGGACTTACAAGAGACCCAGTACTTC.

V usage is TRBV11-2 and J usage is TRBJ2-3; a possible D gene is TRBD2 (5 bases). The CDR3 has 15 amino acids. Between the trimmed V and J ends, which lost 5 bases and 6 bases, there was a span of 18 bases. The germline V gene encodes CDR1 SGHAT and CDR2 FQNNGV. CDR3 DNA: TGTGCCAGCAGCCGCAGCGGAGGTACCGCTGATACGCAGTATTTT. This encodes CASSRSGGTADTQYF.

The chain employs TRBV11-1 and TRBJ2-5; no clear D gene. Trimming cost V 1 base and J 5 bases, with 5 bases left between them. Germline CDR1 and CDR2: SGHAT and FQDESV (reference sequence). This CDR3 contains 12 residues. As DNA, the CDR3 is TGTGCCAGCAGCTTAGGCCGGGAGACCCAGTACTTC. This sequence encodes CASSLGRETQYF.

The sample holds one count of this clone. In nucleotides, the CDR3 is TGTGCCAGCAGCCAGGAGACTAGCGGGGGGGCCTTAGGTCGGTACAATGAGCAGTTCTTC. Translation: CASSQETSGGALGRYNEQFF. This chain uses TRBV4-2 with TRBJ2-1; 14 nucleotides line up with TRBD2. Germline V gene data show CDR1 as LGHNA and CDR2 as YNFKEQ. This CDR3 comprises 20 residues. The V segment lost 3 bases and the J segment 4 bases; nucleotides outside the gene matches: 14.

The chain is built from TRBV3-1 (or the pseudogene TRBV3-2) and TRBJ1-2; 7 nucleotides agree with TRBD1. The V segment lost 4 bases and the J segment 8 bases; nucleotides outside the gene matches: 7. The CDR3 is 13 amino acids. Per the germline V gene, CDR1 is LGHDT and CDR2 is YNNKEL (reference sequence). CDR3 protein: CASSPDREWGYTF. As DNA, the CDR3 is TGTGCCAGCAGCCCAGACAGGGAATGGGGCTACACCTTC.

V and J are TRBV18 and TRBJ2-1; a possible D gene is TRBD2 (5 bases). Per germline, CDR1 KGHSH and CDR2 LQKENI. The V and J ends lost 0 bases and 0 bases respectively, with 12 bases between them. The CDR3 totals 17 residues. The CDR3 region has the DNA TGTGCCAGCTCACCACCGATCCGGGGAAACTCCTACAATGAGCAGTTCTTC. It specifies CASSPPIRGNSYNEQFF. Complete variable domain (other parts from reference TRBV18 and TRBJ2-1): NAGVMQNPRHLVRRRGQEARLRCSPMKGHSHVYWYRQLPEEGLKFMVYLQKENIIDESGMPKERFSAEFPKEGPSILRIQQVVRGDSAAYFCASSPPIRGNSYNEQFFGPGTRLTVL.